This T cell receptor (beta chain) was retrieved from a study of T cells in Graves' hyperthyroidism and ophthalmopathy. More than 8.5 ml of fresh peripheral blood supplied the PBMCs. This clonotype was counted many times. Amplified regions were TCR beta CDR3 sequences from RNA transcripts. During a first-round RT-PCR of the TCR CDR3, the HTBI primer set was used. TCRdb called the multiplex PCR reads again in MiXCR, with one record for every CDR3 protein. The sample includes a few hundred thousand distinct CDR3 sequences, 15% to 19% seen only once; the top ten take approximately 7%. The CDR3 runs 15 residues. V gave up 5 bases and J gave up 5 bases; unmatched junction bases: 3.

The sequenced sample consisted of blood. This TCR came from a woman in her 30s with Graves' hyperthyroidism. V is TRBV12-3 or TRBV12-4 and J is TRBJ2-3; TRBD2 matches 14 bases. In DNA, the CDR3 is TGTGCCAGCAGTGGGACTAGCGGGAGTGGAGATACGCAGTATTTT. Translated: CASSGTSGSGDTQYF.